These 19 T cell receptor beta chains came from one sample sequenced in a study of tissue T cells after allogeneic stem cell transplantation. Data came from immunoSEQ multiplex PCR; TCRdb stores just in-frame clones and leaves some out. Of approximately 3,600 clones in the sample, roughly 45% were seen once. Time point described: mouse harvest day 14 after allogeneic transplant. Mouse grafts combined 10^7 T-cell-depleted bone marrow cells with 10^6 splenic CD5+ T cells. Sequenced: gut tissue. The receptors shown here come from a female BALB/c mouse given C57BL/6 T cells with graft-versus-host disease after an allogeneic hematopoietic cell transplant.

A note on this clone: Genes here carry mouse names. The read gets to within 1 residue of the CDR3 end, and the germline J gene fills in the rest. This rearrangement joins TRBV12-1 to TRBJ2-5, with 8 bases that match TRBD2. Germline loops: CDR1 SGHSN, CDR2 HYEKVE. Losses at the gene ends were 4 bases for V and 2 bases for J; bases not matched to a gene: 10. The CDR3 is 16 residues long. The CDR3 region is CASSPPGGLFQDTQYF. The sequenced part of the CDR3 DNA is TGTGCCAGCTCCCCCCCTGGGGGGCTATTCCAAGACACCCAGTAC.

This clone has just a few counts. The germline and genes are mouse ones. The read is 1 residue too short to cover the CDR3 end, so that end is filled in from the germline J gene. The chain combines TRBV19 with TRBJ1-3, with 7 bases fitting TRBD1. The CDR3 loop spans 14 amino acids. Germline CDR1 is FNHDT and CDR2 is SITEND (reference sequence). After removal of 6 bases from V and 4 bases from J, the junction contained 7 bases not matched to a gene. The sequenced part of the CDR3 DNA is TGTGCCAGCACCCCGACAGGGAGGGGAAATACGCTCTAT. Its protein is CASTPTGRGNTLY. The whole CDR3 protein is CASTPTGRGNTLYF.

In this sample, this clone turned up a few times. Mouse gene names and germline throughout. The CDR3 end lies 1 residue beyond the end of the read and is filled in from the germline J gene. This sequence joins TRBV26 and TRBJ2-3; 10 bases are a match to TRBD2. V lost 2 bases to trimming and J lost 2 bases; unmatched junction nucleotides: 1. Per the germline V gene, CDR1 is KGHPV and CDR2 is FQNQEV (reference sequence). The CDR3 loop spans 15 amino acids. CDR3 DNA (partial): TGTGCCAGCAGTCTGCTGGGGGGGCATGCAGAAACGCTGTAT. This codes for CASSLLGGHAETLY. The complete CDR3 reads CASSLLGGHAETLYF.

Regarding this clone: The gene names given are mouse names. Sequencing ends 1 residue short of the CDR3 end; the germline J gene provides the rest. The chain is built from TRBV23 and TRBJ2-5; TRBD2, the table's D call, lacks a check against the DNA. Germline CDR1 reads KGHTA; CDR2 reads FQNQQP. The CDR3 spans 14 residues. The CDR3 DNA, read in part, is TGCTCCAGCACCTCTGGGGGGGGCCAAGACACCCAGTAC. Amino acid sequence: CSSTSGGGQDTQY. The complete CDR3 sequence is CSSTSGGGQDTQYF.

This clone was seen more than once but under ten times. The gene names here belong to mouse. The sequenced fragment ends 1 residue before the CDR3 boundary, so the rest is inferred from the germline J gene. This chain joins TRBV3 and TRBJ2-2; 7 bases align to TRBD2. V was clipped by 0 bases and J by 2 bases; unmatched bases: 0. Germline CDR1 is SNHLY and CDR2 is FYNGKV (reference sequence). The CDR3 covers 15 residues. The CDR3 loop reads CASSLAGGNTGQLYF. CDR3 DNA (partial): TGTGCCAGCAGCTTAGCTGGGGGGAACACCGGGCAGCTCTAC.

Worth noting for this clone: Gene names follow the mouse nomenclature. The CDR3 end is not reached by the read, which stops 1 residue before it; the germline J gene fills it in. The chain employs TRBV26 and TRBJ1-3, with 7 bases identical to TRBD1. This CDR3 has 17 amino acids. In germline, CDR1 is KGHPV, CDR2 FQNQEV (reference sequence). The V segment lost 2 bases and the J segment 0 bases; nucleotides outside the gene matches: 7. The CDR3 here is CASSLGGTANSGNTLYF. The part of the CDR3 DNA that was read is TGTGCCAGCAGTCTGGGTGGGACAGCCAATTCTGGAAATACGCTCTAT.

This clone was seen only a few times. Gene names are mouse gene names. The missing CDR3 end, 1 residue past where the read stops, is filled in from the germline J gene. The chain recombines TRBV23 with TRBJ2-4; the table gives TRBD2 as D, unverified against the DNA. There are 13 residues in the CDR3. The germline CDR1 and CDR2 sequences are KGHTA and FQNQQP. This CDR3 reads CSSSGTSQNTLYF. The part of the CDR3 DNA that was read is TGCTCCAGCAGTGGGACTTCTCAAAACACCTTGTAC. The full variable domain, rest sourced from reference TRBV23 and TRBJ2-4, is DAAVTQKPRYLIKMKGQEAEMKCIPEKGHTAVFWYQQKQSKELKFLIYFQNQQPLDQIDMVKERFSAVCPSSSLCSLGIRTCEAEDSALYLCSSSGTSQNTLYFGAGTRLSVL.

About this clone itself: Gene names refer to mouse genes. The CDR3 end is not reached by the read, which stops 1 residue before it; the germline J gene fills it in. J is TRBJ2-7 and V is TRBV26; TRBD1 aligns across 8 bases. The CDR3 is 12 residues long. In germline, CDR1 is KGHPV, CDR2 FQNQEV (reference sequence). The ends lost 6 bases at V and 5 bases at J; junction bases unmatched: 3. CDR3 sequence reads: CASSLDRDEQYF. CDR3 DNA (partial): TGTGCCAGCAGCCTGGACAGGGATGAACAGTAC.

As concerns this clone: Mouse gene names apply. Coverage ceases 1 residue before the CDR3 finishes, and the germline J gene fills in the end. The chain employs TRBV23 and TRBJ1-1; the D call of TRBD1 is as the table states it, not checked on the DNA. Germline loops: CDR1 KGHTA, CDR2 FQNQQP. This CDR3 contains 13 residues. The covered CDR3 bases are TGCTCCAGCAGTCAACAAGCAAACACAGAAGTCTTC. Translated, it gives CSSSQQANTEVF. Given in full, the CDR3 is CSSSQQANTEVFF.

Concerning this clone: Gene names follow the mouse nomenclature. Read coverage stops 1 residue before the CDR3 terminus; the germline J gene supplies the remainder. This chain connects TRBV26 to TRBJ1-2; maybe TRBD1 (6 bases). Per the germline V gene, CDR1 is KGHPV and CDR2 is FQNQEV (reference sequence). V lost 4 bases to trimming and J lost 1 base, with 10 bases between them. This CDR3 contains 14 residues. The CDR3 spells CASSRLDRNSDYTF. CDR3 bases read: TGTGCCAGCAGTCGTCTGGACAGAAACTCCGACTACACC. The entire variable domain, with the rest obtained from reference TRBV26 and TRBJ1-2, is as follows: NSKVIQTPRYLVKGQGQKAKMRCIPEKGHPVVFWYQQNKNNEFKFLINFQNQEVLQQIDMTEKRFSAECPSNSPCSLEIQSSEAGDSALYLCASSRLDRNSDYTFGSGTRLLVI.

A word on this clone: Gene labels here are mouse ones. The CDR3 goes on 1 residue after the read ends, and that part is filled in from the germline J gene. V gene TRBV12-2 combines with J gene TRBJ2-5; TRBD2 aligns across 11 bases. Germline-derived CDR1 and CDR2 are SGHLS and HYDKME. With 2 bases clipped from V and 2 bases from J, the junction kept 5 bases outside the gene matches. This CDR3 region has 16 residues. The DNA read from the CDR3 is TGTGCCAGCTCTCAGGGGACTGGGGGAGGCCAAGACACCCAGTAC. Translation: CASSQGTGGGQDTQY. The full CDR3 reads CASSQGTGGGQDTQYF. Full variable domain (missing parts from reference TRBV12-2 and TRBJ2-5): NSGVVQSPRYIIKGKGERSILKCIPISGHLSVAWYQQTQGQELKFFIQHYDKMERDKGNLPSRFSVQQFDDYHSEMNMSALELEDSAVYFCASSQGTGGGQDTQYFGPGTRLLVL.

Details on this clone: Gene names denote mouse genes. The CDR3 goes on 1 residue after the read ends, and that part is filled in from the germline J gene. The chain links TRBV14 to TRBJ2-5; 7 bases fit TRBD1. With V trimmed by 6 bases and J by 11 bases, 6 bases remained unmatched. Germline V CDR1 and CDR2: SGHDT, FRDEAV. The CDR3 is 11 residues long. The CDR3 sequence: CASKQGRHQYF. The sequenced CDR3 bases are TGTGCCAGCAAACAGGGGAGACACCAGTAC.

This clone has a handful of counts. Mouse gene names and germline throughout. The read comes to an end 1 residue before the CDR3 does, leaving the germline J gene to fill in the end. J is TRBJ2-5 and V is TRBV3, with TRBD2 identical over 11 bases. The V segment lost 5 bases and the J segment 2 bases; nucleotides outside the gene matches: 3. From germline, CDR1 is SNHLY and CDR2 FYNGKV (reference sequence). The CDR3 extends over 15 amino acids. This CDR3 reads CASSPGLGAQDTQYF. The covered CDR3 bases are TGTGCCAGCAGCCCGGGACTGGGGGCCCAAGACACCCAGTAC.

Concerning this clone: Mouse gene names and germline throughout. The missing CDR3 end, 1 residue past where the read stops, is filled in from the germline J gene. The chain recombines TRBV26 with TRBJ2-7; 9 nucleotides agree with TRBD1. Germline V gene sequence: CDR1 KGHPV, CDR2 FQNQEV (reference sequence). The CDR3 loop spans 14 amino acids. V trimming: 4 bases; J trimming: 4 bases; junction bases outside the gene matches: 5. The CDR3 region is CASSPRQGGYEQYF. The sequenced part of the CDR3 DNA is TGTGCCAGCAGTCCTCGACAGGGGGGGTATGAACAGTAC.

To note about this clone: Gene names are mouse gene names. CDR3 sequence: CASSLGEDPNERLFF. Partial CDR3 DNA: TGTGCCAGCAGCTTAGGGGAAGACCCCAACGAAAGATTATTT. The chain carries TRBV3 and TRBJ1-4; D remains unclear. Read sequence stops 1 residue before the CDR3 end, and the germline J gene provides the missing end. V was clipped by 1 base and J by 3 bases, with 9 bases between them. CDR1 and CDR2 (germline): SNHLY, FYNGKV (reference sequence). The CDR3 runs 15 residues.

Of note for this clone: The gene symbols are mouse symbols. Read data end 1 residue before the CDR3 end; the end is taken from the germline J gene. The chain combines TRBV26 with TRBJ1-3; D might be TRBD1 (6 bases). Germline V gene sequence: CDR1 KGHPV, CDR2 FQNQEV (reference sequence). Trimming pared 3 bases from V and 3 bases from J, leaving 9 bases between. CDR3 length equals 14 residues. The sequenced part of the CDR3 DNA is TGTGCCAGCAGTCTTCAGGGGAATGGAAATACGCTCTAT. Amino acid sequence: CASSLQGNGNTLY. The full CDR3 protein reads CASSLQGNGNTLYF. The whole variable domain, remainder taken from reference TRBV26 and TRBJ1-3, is NSKVIQTPRYLVKGQGQKAKMRCIPEKGHPVVFWYQQNKNNEFKFLINFQNQEVLQQIDMTEKRFSAECPSNSPCSLEIQSSEAGDSALYLCASSLQGNGNTLYFGEGSRLIVV.

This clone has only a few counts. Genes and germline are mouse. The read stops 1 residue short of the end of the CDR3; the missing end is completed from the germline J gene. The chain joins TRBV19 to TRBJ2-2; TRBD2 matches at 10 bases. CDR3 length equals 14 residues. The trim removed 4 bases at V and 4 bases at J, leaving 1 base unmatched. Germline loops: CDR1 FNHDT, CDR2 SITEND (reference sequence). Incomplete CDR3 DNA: TGTGCCAGCAGTGGACTGGGGGTCACCGGGCAGCTCTAC. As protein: CASSGLGVTGQLY. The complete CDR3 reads CASSGLGVTGQLYF.

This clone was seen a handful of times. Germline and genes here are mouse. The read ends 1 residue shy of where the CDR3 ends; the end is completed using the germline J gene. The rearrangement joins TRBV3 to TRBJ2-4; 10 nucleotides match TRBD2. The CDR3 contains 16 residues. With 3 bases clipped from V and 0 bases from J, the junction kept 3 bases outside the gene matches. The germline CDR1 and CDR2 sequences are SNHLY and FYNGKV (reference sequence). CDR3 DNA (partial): TGTGCCAGCAGCTTTGGACTGGGGGTTAGTCAAAACACCTTGTAC. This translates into CASSFGLGVSQNTLY. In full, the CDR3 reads CASSFGLGVSQNTLYF.

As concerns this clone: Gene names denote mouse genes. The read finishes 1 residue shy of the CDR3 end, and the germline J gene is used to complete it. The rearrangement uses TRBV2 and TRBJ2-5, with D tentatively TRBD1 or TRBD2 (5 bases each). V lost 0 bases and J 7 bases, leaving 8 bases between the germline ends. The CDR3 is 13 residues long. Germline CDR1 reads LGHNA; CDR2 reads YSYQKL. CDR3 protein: CASSQDGAYTQYF. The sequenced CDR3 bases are TGTGCCAGCAGCCAAGATGGGGCGTACACCCAGTAC.